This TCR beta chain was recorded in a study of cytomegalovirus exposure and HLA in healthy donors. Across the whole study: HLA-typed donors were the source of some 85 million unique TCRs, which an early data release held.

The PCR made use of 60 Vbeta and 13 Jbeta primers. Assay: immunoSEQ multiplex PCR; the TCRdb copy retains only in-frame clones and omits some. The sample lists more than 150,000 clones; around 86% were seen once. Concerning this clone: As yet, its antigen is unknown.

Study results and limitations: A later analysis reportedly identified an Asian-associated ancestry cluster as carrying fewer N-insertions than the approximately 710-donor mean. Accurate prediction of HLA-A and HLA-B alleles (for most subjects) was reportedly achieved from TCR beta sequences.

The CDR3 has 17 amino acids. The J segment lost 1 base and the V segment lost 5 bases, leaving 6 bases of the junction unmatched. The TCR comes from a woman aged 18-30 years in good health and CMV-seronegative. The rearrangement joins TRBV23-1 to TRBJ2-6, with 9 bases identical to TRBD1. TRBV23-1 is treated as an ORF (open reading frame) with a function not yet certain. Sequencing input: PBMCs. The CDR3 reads CASSCPGTGSGANVLTF. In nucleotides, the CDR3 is TGCGCCAGCAGTTGTCCCGGGACAGGGTCTGGGGCCAACGTCCTGACTTTC.